This T cell receptor beta chain was sequenced for a study of T cell responses to AZD1222 COVID-19 vaccine. Sequenced by immunoSEQ multiplex PCR; TCRdb stores in-frame clones only, minus some. Among 180,000 or so clones listed, 91% were seen once. The CDR3 runs 15 residues. Trimming cost V 2 bases and J 3 bases, with 14 bases left between them. Germline V gene sequence: CDR1 MNHEY, CDR2 SVGAGI. This sample comprised peripheral blood, obtained 28 days after the second AZD1222 dose. The sequence came from an adult who received the AZD1222 COVID-19 vaccine. The chain combines TRBV6-5 with TRBJ2-7; perhaps TRBD1 as D (5 bases). In DNA, the CDR3 is TGTGCCAGCAGTTACAGGACACTGGGGATCTACGAGCAGTACTTC. Its translation: CASSYRTLGIYEQYF.